Presented here are 30 T cell receptor beta chains from one specimen sequenced in a study of CD8 T cells in ankylosing spondylitis. TCRdb redid the calling of the 5' RACE reads with MiXCR, one entry per CDR3 protein. The repertoire holds over 150,000 distinct CDR3 sequences, with around 13% as singletons. Sequencing was done on a sample of blood, either unsorted or a sorted T cell fraction (not recorded which). The source of these receptors is a male donor with ankylosing spondylitis or in good health (not recorded which).

There are a few counts of this clonotype. The rearrangement links TRBV9 to TRBJ2-3; 10 nucleotides line up with TRBD1. Trimming took 4 bases from V and 5 from J; bases not matched to a gene: 10. The CDR3 covers 16 residues. CDR1 is SGDLS and CDR2 is YYNGEE in the germline V gene. CDR3 DNA sequence: TGTGCCAGCAGCTCCCGACAGGGGGCAGCGGGAGATACGCAGTATTTT. The encoded protein is CASSSRQGAAGDTQYF. Using reference TRBV9 and TRBJ2-3 for the parts outside the CDR3, the full variable domain is DSGVTQTPKHLITATGQRVTLRCSPRSGDLSVYWYQQSLDQGLQFLIQYYNGEERAKGNILERFSAQQFPDLHSELNLSSLELGDSALYFCASSSRQGAAGDTQYFGPGTRLTVL.

V gene TRBV30 combines with J gene TRBJ2-3; D unclear. CDR1 is GTSNPN, CDR2 SVGIG, per germline (reference sequence). V lost 0 bases and J 4 bases, leaving 11 bases between the germline ends. The CDR3 is 14 amino acids. This CDR3 is CAWSVAGLADTQYF. For the CDR3, the DNA is TGTGCCTGGAGTGTAGCTGGGCTCGCAGATACGCAGTATTTT.

This rearrangement joins TRBV7-8 to TRBJ2-7, with D perhaps given as TRBD1 or TRBD2 (5 bases each). Germline V gives CDR1 SGHVS, CDR2 FQNEAQ. Trimming stripped 5 bases from V and 1 base from J, with 15 bases between. The CDR3 sequence is 15 residues long. The chain's CDR3 is CASSAYRGNSYEQYF. DNA for the CDR3: TGTGCCAGCAGCGCTTACCGGGGCAATTCCTACGAGCAGTACTTC.

This clonotype occurred a few times. The chain combines TRBV12-3 or TRBV12-4 with TRBJ2-5, with TRBD2 as a possible D gene (6 bases). Trimming took 0 bases from V and 9 from J, leaving 20 bases between them. This CDR3 is built from 16 residues. The CDR3 DNA reads TGTGCCAGCAGTTTAGCAATCCGACCCCGACGGAGGGCCCAGTACTTC. It translates to CASSLAIRPRRRAQYF.

This clonotype was observed a handful of times. The rearrangement links TRBV4-1 to TRBJ1-4; TRBD1 is a possible D gene (5 bases). The CDR3 totals 13 residues. Trimming left V 4 bases short and J 12 bases short, with 15 bases between. Germline values: CDR1 MGHRA, CDR2 YSYEKL. The CDR3 region is CASSPVGVTELFF. The CDR3, as DNA: TGCGCCAGCAGCCCGGTGGGGGTCACGGAACTGTTTTTT.

At least ten counts were recorded for this clonotype. The gene calls are TRBV6-5 and TRBJ2-1; no firm D call. Germline CDR1 MNHEY, CDR2 SVGAGI. V gave up 7 bases and J gave up 7 bases, with 8 bases separating them. The CDR3 consists of 11 residues. This chain's CDR3 is CASTDDNEQFF. CDR3 in DNA: TGTGCCAGCACCGACGATAATGAGCAGTTCTTC.

This clonotype was counted many times. The chain carries TRBV7-9 and TRBJ1-5; D is ambiguous. Germline V gene lookup returns CDR1 SEHNR and CDR2 FQNEAQ (reference sequence). Trimming shortened V by 1 base and J by 7 bases, and 8 bases separated the two germline ends. There are 13 residues in the CDR3. The CDR3 bases are TGTGCCAGCAGCTTAGGCCCTGGGCAGCCCCAGCATTTT. Protein sequence: CASSLGPGQPQHF.

The J gene is TRBJ1-1, the V gene TRBV25-1, with D perhaps TRBD1 (6 bases). Trimming took 8 bases from V and 7 from J, leaving 17 bases between them. Germline V gives CDR1 MGHDK, CDR2 SYGVNS. The CDR3 loop spans 13 amino acids. CDR3 sequence (DNA): TGTGCCAGCGGAGAAGGGGGTTGGGGTGAAGCTTTCTTT. Amino acid sequence: CASGEGGWGEAFF.

This clonotype was detected a few times. The DNA for the CDR3 is TGCGCCAGCAGCCAAGAGCGCGCAAATGAGCAGTTCTTC. Translation: CASSQERANEQFF. This chain connects TRBV4-1 to TRBJ2-1; no clear D gene. CDR3 size: 13 residues. The germline V and J ends were trimmed by 0 bases and 7 bases, with 7 bases remaining between them. Germline CDR1 is MGHRA and CDR2 is YSYEKL.

This clonotype was recorded a few times. The V gene is TRBV20-1, the J gene TRBJ2-5, with D perhaps matching TRBD2 (6 bases). CDR1 DFQATT and CDR2 SNEGSKA come from the germline V gene (reference sequence). The CDR3 extends over 14 amino acids. V dropped 4 bases and J dropped 2 bases, with 14 bases sitting between them. The CDR3 region is CSAKTGDVQETQYF. The CDR3 bases are TGCAGTGCTAAGACGGGGGACGTACAAGAGACCCAGTACTTC.

This clonotype turned up a few times. The rearrangement uses TRBV7-9 and TRBJ2-5; 7 bases align to TRBD2. Looked up from germline, CDR1 is SEHNR and CDR2 is FQNEAQ (reference sequence). J was trimmed by 1 base and V by 1 base; bases with no gene match: 6. The CDR3 has 16 residues. CDR3 sequence reads: CASSLGAGPVQETQYF. DNA of the CDR3: TGTGCCAGCAGCTTAGGAGCGGGGCCCGTCCAAGAGACCCAGTACTTC.

This clonotype occurred a few times. This rearrangement joins TRBV2 to TRBJ1-1, with D perhaps TRBD1 (5 bases). The CDR3 sequence is 14 residues long. Trimming removed 3 bases at V and 0 bases at J, with 8 bases between. Germline lookup yields CDR1 SNHLY and CDR2 FYNNEI. CDR3 protein: CASSDRAMNTEAFF. The CDR3, as DNA: TGTGCCAGCAGTGACAGGGCTATGAACACTGAAGCTTTCTTT. The full variable domain, with the rest looked up from reference TRBV2 and TRBJ1-1, is EPEVTQTPSHQVTQMGQEVILRCVPISNHLYFYWYRQILGQKVEFLVSFYNNEISEKSEIFDDQFSVERPDGSNFTLKIRSTKLEDSAMYFCASSDRAMNTEAFFGQGTRLTVV.

This clonotype was counted between two and nine times. This chain uses TRBV6-5 with TRBJ1-2, with D uncertain. The CDR3 length is 14 residues. Germline V lookup: CDR1 MNHEY, CDR2 SVGAGI. V was shortened by 2 bases and J by 5 bases, with 12 bases between the two germline ends. In DNA form, the CDR3 reads TGTGCCAGCAGTTACGTCGCAGATCCATATGGCTACACCTTC. Its protein product is CASSYVADPYGYTF.

The V gene is TRBV7-2, the J gene TRBJ2-1, with a weak D call TRBD2 (7 bases). V lost 4 bases to trimming and J lost 5 bases, with 15 bases between them. This CDR3 has 15 residues. Germline V lookup: CDR1 SGHTA, CDR2 FQGNSA. The CDR3 nucleotides read TGTGCCAGCAGCTACGGGATAGGGGGGGACAATGAGCAGTTCTTC. Its translation is CASSYGIGGDNEQFF.

V is TRBV30 and J is TRBJ2-1, with 10 bases that match TRBD2. This CDR3 spans 15 amino acids. In germline, CDR1 is GTSNPN, CDR2 SVGIG (reference sequence). Germline trimming cut 4 bases from V and 4 bases from J; bases unmatched to any gene: 7. In nucleotides, the CDR3 is TGTGCCTGGAAACACGGACTAGCGGCTTACAATGAGCAGTTCTTC. Amino acid sequence: CAWKHGLAAYNEQFF.

The chain uses TRBV20-1 and TRBJ2-1; D is undetermined. V was shortened by 1 base and J by 9 bases, with 10 bases between the two germline ends. Germline V gene sequence: CDR1 DFQATT, CDR2 SNEGSKA (reference sequence). The CDR3 spans 12 residues. CDR3 residues: CSARATAAEQFF. CDR3 nucleotides: TGCAGTGCTAGAGCCACGGCGGCTGAGCAGTTCTTC.

The chain couples TRBV13 to TRBJ1-2; the D is unclear. The CDR3 has 15 residues. Trimming removed 4 bases from V and 1 base from J, with 13 bases in between. CDR1 and CDR2 (germline): PRHDT, FYEKMQ (reference sequence). The CDR3 region has the DNA TGTGCCAGCAGCTCAGTAGCAACCCTTAACTATGGCTACACCTTC. Protein sequence: CASSSVATLNYGYTF.

V is TRBV6-1 and J is TRBJ2-3; D is tentatively TRBD1 or TRBD2 (6 bases each). The CDR3 is 16 amino acids. Per the germline V gene, CDR1 is MNHNS and CDR2 is SASEGT. V was shortened by 6 bases and J by 2 bases, with 18 bases between the two germline ends. The CDR3 region is CASSHQRGDATDTQYF. CDR3 sequence (DNA): TGTGCCAGCAGCCACCAAAGGGGGGATGCCACAGATACGCAGTATTTT.

This clonotype appeared a few times. V and J are TRBV4-1 and TRBJ2-5, with D possibly called TRBD1 or TRBD2 (7 bases each). This CDR3 is 14 amino acids long. Germline lookup yields CDR1 MGHRA and CDR2 YSYEKL. V lost 4 bases and J lost 5, with 14 bases in between. The CDR3 DNA reads as TGCGCCAGCAGCCCAGGGGGGGGGAGGGAGACCCAGTACTTC. Its protein is CASSPGGGRETQYF.

Only a few counts were recorded for this clonotype. The CDR3 bases are TGTGCCAGCAGCTCCCGACTAGCGGGAGGTTCCAATGAGCAGTTCTTC. As protein: CASSSRLAGGSNEQFF. This chain uses TRBV7-6 with TRBJ2-1; 13 bases match TRBD2. Unmatched junction bases numbered 6, after V lost 4 bases and J lost 6 bases. Per germline, CDR1 SGHVS and CDR2 FNYEAQ. The CDR3 is 16 amino acids.

The rearrangement links TRBV5-1 to TRBJ2-3, with 10 bases matching TRBD2. J lost 2 bases, V lost 0 bases, and 6 bases had no gene match. This CDR3 is built from 17 residues. CDR1 and CDR2 (germline): SGHRS, YFSETQ. For the CDR3, the DNA is TGCGCCAGCAGCTTGGTAGGGCTAGCGGGGGTCACAGATACGCAGTATTTT. It encodes CASSLVGLAGVTDTQYF.

The CDR3 DNA follows: TGTGCCAGCAGTCGGACAGGGAGGACTGAAGCTTTCTTT. This gives the protein CASSRTGRTEAFF. The rearrangement uses TRBV3-1 and TRBJ1-1; TRBD1 matches 8 bases. J lost 5 bases, V lost 6 bases, and 5 bases had no gene match. The CDR3 consists of 13 residues. Germline values: CDR1 LGHDT, CDR2 YNNKEL (reference sequence).

This clonotype showed up just a few times. This sequence joins TRBV6-5 and TRBJ2-7, with D unresolved. The CDR3 is 14 amino acids. The germline V gene encodes CDR1 MNHEY and CDR2 SVGAGI. V was pared by 2 bases and J by 6 bases, with 14 bases between. In nucleotides, the CDR3 is TGTGCCAGCAGTTACGACTCCCCGCTTACCGAGCAGTACTTC. Translation gives CASSYDSPLTEQYF.

V usage is TRBV5-4 and J usage is TRBJ1-2; TRBD1 aligns across 7 bases. CDR3 length: 17 amino acids. The V segment lost 4 bases and the J segment 2 bases; nucleotides outside the gene matches: 14. The germline V gene encodes CDR1 SGHNT and CDR2 YYREEE (reference sequence). CDR3 sequence (DNA): TGTGCCAGCAGCCCCCGGAGACAGGGACATCAAAACTATGGCTACACCTTC. Translating it yields CASSPRRQGHQNYGYTF.

The rearrangement joins TRBV12-3 or TRBV12-4 to TRBJ2-7, with TRBD2 as a possible D gene (5 bases). V lost 4 bases and J lost 5, with 18 bases in between. This CDR3 region has 15 residues. Here the CDR3 DNA reads TGTGCCAGCAGTTATGCCCCATCCGGGGTCAACGAGCAGTACTTC. It translates to CASSYAPSGVNEQYF.

This chain links TRBV2 with TRBJ2-1, with 9 bases lining up with TRBD2. This CDR3 region has 17 residues. The germline V gene encodes CDR1 SNHLY and CDR2 FYNNEI. V was clipped by 1 base and J by 7 bases; unmatched bases: 11. The CDR3 loop is CASSEEGSGRMRNEQFF. The CDR3 nucleotides are TGTGCCAGCAGTGAAGAGGGTAGCGGGAGAATGAGGAATGAGCAGTTCTTC. The variable domain in full, completed from reference TRBV2 and TRBJ2-1, reads EPEVTQTPSHQVTQMGQEVILRCVPISNHLYFYWYRQILGQKVEFLVSFYNNEISEKSEIFDDQFSVERPDGSNFTLKIRSTKLEDSAMYFCASSEEGSGRMRNEQFFGPGTRLTVL.

This clonotype was found a few times. V is TRBV5-6 and J is TRBJ2-3; possibly TRBD1 for D (6 bases). The CDR3 sequence is 17 residues long. V lost 2 bases and J lost 5, with 21 bases in between. Germline lookup yields CDR1 SGHDT and CDR2 YYEEEE. CDR3 region: CASSFQPSRTVGDTQYF. The CDR3 bases are TGTGCCAGCAGCTTTCAACCTTCTCGGACAGTTGGAGATACGCAGTATTTT.

This clonotype was observed a handful of times. The V and J genes are TRBV6-1 and TRBJ2-3; 8 bases align to TRBD1. Trimming at V came to 10 bases and at J to 2 bases, leaving 11 bases not matched to a gene. Germline loops: CDR1 MNHNS, CDR2 SASEGT. This CDR3 comprises 15 residues. The CDR3 loop reads CATTPGTGITDTQYF. DNA for the CDR3: TGTGCCACCACCCCCGGGACAGGAATCACAGATACGCAGTATTTT.

The CDR3 loop is CASSPSYSKLRVSQITQYF. The CDR3 nucleotides read TGTGCCAGCAGCCCCTCATACAGCAAACTGCGGGTATCACAGATAACGCAGTATTTT. This chain uses TRBV3-1 with TRBJ2-3; TRBD2 is a possible D gene (5 bases). The length of the CDR3 is 19 residues. V was pared by 4 bases and J by 9 bases, with 32 bases between. CDR1 and CDR2 (germline): LGHDT, YNNKEL (reference sequence).

V and J are TRBV19 and TRBJ1-2; D gene unclear. V was cut by 4 bases and J by 4 bases, with 10 bases left in between. The germline gives CDR1 LNHDA, CDR2 SQIVND (reference sequence). The CDR3 runs to 13 residues. The DNA of the CDR3 is TGTGCCAGTAGTACCCGACCGTTCTATGGCTACACCTTC. It translates to CASSTRPFYGYTF.